What follows are 23 T cell receptor beta chains derived from one specimen sequenced in a study of blood T cell repertoires in COVID-19. The protocol was immunoSEQ multiplex PCR, while the TCRdb copy is restricted to in-frame clones and leaves out a portion. The sample holds some 180,000 clones, under 90% seen once. Sequencing was performed on peripheral blood. Receptors were obtained from a man aged 35 to 55 with acute or convalescent COVID-19.

The chain carries TRBV30 and TRBJ1-2; perhaps TRBD1 as D (5 bases). From germline, CDR1 is GTSNPN and CDR2 SVGIG (reference sequence). V lost 4 bases to trimming and J lost 1 base, with 16 bases between them. This CDR3 region has 15 residues. CDR3 sequence (DNA): TGTGCCTGGACCCCCTGGGGCGGAATTAACTATGGCTACACCTTC. As protein: CAWTPWGGINYGYTF.

J is TRBJ2-5 and V is TRBV18; 8 bases agree with TRBD1. The germline gives CDR1 KGHSH, CDR2 LQKENI. This CDR3 has 17 residues. V shed 0 bases and J 0 bases; nucleotides not matched to a gene: 6. This CDR3 is CASSPPARGLYQETQYF. CDR3 sequence (DNA): TGTGCCAGCTCACCACCGGCCAGGGGGCTGTACCAAGAGACCCAGTACTTC.

The chain carries TRBV5-4 and TRBJ1-2; D perhaps matches TRBD1 (6 bases). The length of the CDR3 is 12 residues. Germline V gene lookup returns CDR1 SGHNT and CDR2 YYREEE (reference sequence). V lost 4 bases to trimming and J lost 5 bases, with 9 bases between them. CDR3 DNA: TGTGCCAGCAGCGCAACAGGGTATGGCTACACCTTC. Amino acid sequence: CASSATGYGYTF. Full variable domain (rest looked up from reference TRBV5-4 and TRBJ1-2): ETGVTQSPTHLIKTRGQQVTLRCSSQSGHNTVSWYQQALGQGPQFIFQYYREEENGRGNFPPRFSGLQFPNYSSELNVNALELDDSALYLCASSATGYGYTFGSGTRLTVV.

The rearrangement links TRBV18 to TRBJ1-3, with 8 bases aligning to TRBD1. The germline V gene encodes CDR1 KGHSH and CDR2 LQKENI. The V gene end was trimmed by 2 bases and the J gene end by 4 bases; junction bases not matched to a gene: 4. This CDR3 has 15 amino acids. The CDR3 DNA follows: TGTGCCAGCTCACCAGCAGGGACAGGAGGAAACACCATATATTTT. It codes for CASSPAGTGGNTIYF.

V usage is TRBV18 and J usage is TRBJ2-7, with D unresolved. Germline loops: CDR1 KGHSH, CDR2 LQKENI. V was cut by 6 bases and J by 5 bases, with 14 bases left in between. This CDR3 has 13 amino acids. The CDR3 coding sequence is TGTGCCAGCTCGCAGATACCTCTCCACGAGCAGTACTTC. It translates to CASSQIPLHEQYF. The complete variable domain, with remaining parts taken from reference TRBV18 and TRBJ2-7, reads NAGVMQNPRHLVRRRGQEARLRCSPMKGHSHVYWYRQLPEEGLKFMVYLQKENIIDESGMPKERFSAEFPKEGPSILRIQQVVRGDSAAYFCASSQIPLHEQYFGPGTRLTVT.

V is TRBV11-2 and J is TRBJ1-5, with D perhaps matching TRBD1 (6 bases). Trimming took 5 bases from V and 0 from J, leaving 20 bases between them. The germline CDR1 and CDR2 sequences are SGHAT and FQNNGV. This CDR3 has 18 residues. This chain's CDR3 is CASSPGWFGGHSNQPQHF. The CDR3 DNA follows: TGTGCCAGCAGCCCCGGGTGGTTCGGGGGGCATAGCAATCAGCCCCAGCATTTT. Together with reference TRBV11-2 and TRBJ1-5, the CDR3 gives the full variable domain: EAGVAQSPRYKIIEKRQSVAFWCNPISGHATLYWYQQILGQGPKLLIQFQNNGVVDDSQLPKDRFSAERLKGVDSTLKIQPAKLEDSAVYLCASSPGWFGGHSNQPQHFGDGTRLSIL.

The chain is built from TRBV6-4 and TRBJ2-2; possible D gene TRBD1, 6 bases. CDR3 size: 14 residues. Trimming removed 4 bases at V and 3 bases at J, with 9 bases between. Germline CDR1 MRHNA, CDR2 SNTAGT. The CDR3 here is CASSAGDDTGELFF. CDR3 nucleotide sequence: TGTGCCAGCAGTGCAGGGGACGACACCGGGGAGCTGTTTTTT.

Details on this clone: Other DNA sequences from this sample encode an identical CDR3 as well. The genes are TRBV9 and TRBJ1-1; unclear D gene. The germline V gene encodes CDR1 SGDLS and CDR2 YYNGEE. CDR3 length: 13 residues. Trimming shortened V by 2 bases and J by 1 base, and 6 bases separated the two germline ends. The CDR3 nucleotides are TGTGCCAGCAGCGTGACTGCGAACACTGAAGCTTTCTTT. Protein product: CASSVTANTEAFF.

J is TRBJ2-5 and V is TRBV19; 7 nucleotides match TRBD1. Germline V CDR1 and CDR2: LNHDA, SQIVND (reference sequence). The CDR3 extends over 14 amino acids. J lost 3 bases, V lost 5 bases, and 6 bases had no gene match. CDR3 amino acids: CASSRQGFKETQYF. DNA of the CDR3: TGTGCCAGTAGTCGACAGGGATTCAAAGAGACCCAGTACTTC.

This rearrangement joins TRBV3-1 (or the pseudogene TRBV3-2) to TRBJ2-7, with D maybe TRBD1 (5 bases). Germline CDR1 is LGHDT and CDR2 is YNNKEL (reference sequence). CDR3 length: 13 amino acids. The ends were cut back, 0 bases at V and 5 bases at J, with 8 bases in the middle. CDR3: CASSQDRVHEQYF. DNA of the CDR3: TGTGCCAGCAGCCAAGACAGGGTCCACGAGCAGTACTTC.

The CDR3 region has the DNA TGTGCCAGCAGCACAACCTTTACAGGGATCAACACCATATATTTT. Protein: CASSTTFTGINTIYF. This chain uses TRBV9 with TRBJ1-3, with D possibly matching TRBD1 (6 bases). CDR1 is SGDLS, CDR2 YYNGEE, per germline. V lost 4 bases and J 7 bases, leaving 18 bases between the germline ends. CDR3 length: 15 residues.

The CDR3 DNA reads TGCGCCAGCAGCCAGAACAGTGGCTATGGCTACACCTTC. This encodes CASSQNSGYGYTF. This chain uses TRBV5-1 with TRBJ1-2; D not certain. From germline, CDR1 is SGHRS and CDR2 YFSETQ. The CDR3 extends over 13 amino acids. Trimming removed 4 bases from V and 4 bases from J, with 11 bases in between.

CDR3 region: CASSQDRLTGAEDTQYF. DNA for the CDR3: TGCGCCAGCAGCCAAGATAGACTAACAGGGGCGGAAGATACGCAGTATTTT. The chain recombines TRBV4-3 with TRBJ2-3; 7 bases map to TRBD1. The J segment lost 5 bases and the V segment lost 0 bases, leaving 11 bases of the junction unmatched. CDR1 and CDR2 (germline): LGHNA, YSLEER. CDR3 length: 17 residues.

This chain uses TRBV27 with TRBJ1-1; possible D gene TRBD1, 6 bases. From germline, CDR1 is MNHEY and CDR2 SMNVEV (reference sequence). Trimming shortened V by 2 bases and J by 1 base, and 8 bases separated the two germline ends. There are 14 residues in the CDR3. The CDR3 is CASSLQGRNTEAFF. The CDR3 coding sequence is TGTGCCAGCAGTTTACAGGGGAGGAACACTGAAGCTTTCTTT.

V is TRBV30 and J is TRBJ2-7, with TRBD1 matching over 7 bases. V lost 3 bases and J lost 5; bases outside the gene matches: 7. Germline CDR1 reads GTSNPN; CDR2 reads SVGIG (reference sequence). There are 13 residues in the CDR3. This chain's CDR3 is CAWREQGSHEQYF. CDR3 bases: TGTGCCTGGAGAGAACAGGGGAGCCACGAGCAGTACTTC. The entire variable domain, with the rest obtained from reference TRBV30 and TRBJ2-7, is as follows: SQTIHQWPATLVQPVGSPLSLECTVEGTSNPNLYWYRQAAGRGLQLLFYSVGIGQISSEVPQNLSASRPQDRQFILSSKKLLLSDSGFYLCAWREQGSHEQYFGPGTRLTVT.

This clone occurred once. This rearrangement joins TRBV7-2 to TRBJ2-7, with 11 nucleotides matching TRBD1. Germline loops: CDR1 SGHTA, CDR2 FQGNSA. J gave up 4 bases and V 4 bases, and 3 bases lay outside the gene matches. CDR3 length: 14 amino acids. CDR3 coding DNA: TGTGCCAGCAGCTGGGGACAGGGGGTTTACGAGCAGTACTTC. Translated, it gives CASSWGQGVYEQYF.

The V and J genes are TRBV19 and TRBJ2-7; D possibly corresponds to TRBD1 (5 bases). The CDR3 loop spans 13 amino acids. Looked up from germline, CDR1 is LNHDA and CDR2 is SQIVND (reference sequence). The V gene lost 7 bases and the J gene lost 0 bases, with 10 bases spanning the gap. The CDR3 reads CASNKGNSYEQYF. CDR3 DNA sequence: TGTGCCAGTAATAAGGGGAACTCCTACGAGCAGTACTTC.

The J gene is TRBJ2-5, the V gene TRBV9; 7 nucleotides agree with TRBD2. J lost 6 bases, V lost 2 bases, and 10 bases had no gene match. The germline gives CDR1 SGDLS, CDR2 YYNGEE. The CDR3 spans 15 residues. The CDR3 is CASSVEAGSLKTQYF. CDR3 DNA: TGTGCCAGCAGCGTTGAAGCGGGGAGCCTGAAGACCCAGTACTTC.

The genes are TRBV6-5 and TRBJ2-7; maybe TRBD2 (5 bases). Trimming removed 0 bases at V and 4 bases at J, with 10 bases between. The CDR3 loop spans 14 amino acids. Germline V lookup: CDR1 MNHEY, CDR2 SVGAGI. The CDR3 DNA sequence: TGTGCCAGCAGTTACTCGATTTCGGGGTACGAGCAGTACTTC. This codes for CASSYSISGYEQYF.

This chain connects TRBV4-1 to TRBJ1-2; D is undetermined. CDR1 and CDR2 (germline): MGHRA, YSYEKL. This CDR3 has 15 residues. The ends were cut back, 1 base at V and 4 bases at J, with 13 bases in the middle. CDR3 coding DNA: TGCGCCAGCAGCCAAGGGTGGGAGGGAACCTATGGCTACACCTTC. Translated, it gives CASSQGWEGTYGYTF.

The V gene is TRBV6-5, the J gene TRBJ1-2, with 9 positions matching TRBD1. Germline CDR1 MNHEY, CDR2 SVGAGI. The CDR3 consists of 13 residues. J was trimmed by 8 bases and V by 7 bases; bases with no gene match: 8. In nucleotides, the CDR3 is TGTGCCAGCACCCCCGGACAGGGGAGAGGCTACACCTTC. Translation gives CASTPGQGRGYTF.

The chain links TRBV2 to TRBJ1-4; 7 nucleotides match TRBD1. Germline values: CDR1 SNHLY, CDR2 FYNNEI. V gave up 5 bases and J gave up 11 bases; unmatched junction bases: 11. The CDR3 extends over 14 amino acids. CDR3 in amino acids: CASSQQGPVKKLFF. In DNA, the CDR3 is TGTGCCAGCAGTCAACAGGGGCCGGTGAAGAAACTGTTTTTT.

This chain connects TRBV18 to TRBJ2-2, with 9 bases that match TRBD2. This CDR3 spans 17 amino acids. Germline CDR1 KGHSH, CDR2 LQKENI. V lost 0 bases and J lost 1; bases outside the gene matches: 3. CDR3 in amino acids: CASSPPRGGKNTGELFF. The CDR3 DNA reads TGTGCCAGCTCACCACCGCGGGGGGGCAAGAACACCGGGGAGCTGTTTTTT.